This TCR beta chain is from a study of blood T cell repertoires in COVID-19 (dated by TCRdb to 2018 to 2021). In terms of the full investigation: The collaborator samples originated in the United States, Italy and Spain and spanned the acute and convalescent phases of COVID-19. The material from the prospective study consisted of cDNA or gDNA derived from T cells, B-cell-depleted T cells, or PBMCs. The dataset comprised deeply sampled blood TCRbeta repertoires from subjects exposed to, actively infected with, or recovered from COVID-19. The repertoires were made available in a free public database intended to serve as a resource for research on the immune response to SARS-CoV-2. The samples were drawn from the first 160 participants of the ongoing ImmuneRACE study and from roughly 1,300 subjects provided by 6 global collaborators. Nearly every sample came with metadata listing a de-identified subject ID, COVID-19 status, age in years and sex. HLA class I and class II types, where available, came from metadata supplied by the sample provider rather than from assay-based typing. The study at large found these results: Clinical and demographic metadata were provided uncurated, with the amount varying by source and participant.

Collaborating institutions collected whole blood in K2EDTA tubes following their own protocols. Collaborator samples were shipped for TCRbeta analysis as frozen whole blood, isolated PBMCs, or DNA extracted from either sample type. Only one count was recorded for this clone. The specificity of this receptor is unknown. Nothing much larger sits one base from this clone, and base qualities are not available. CDR1 and CDR2 were assigned from the germline V gene as SQVTM and ANQGSEA. Inclusive of the bounding cysteine and phenylalanine, the CDR3 is 15 residues long. Just the 45-base CDR3 DNA is kept, in frame starting at base 1. Trimming costs V 2 bases and J 2 bases, and their ends lie 15 bases apart. TCRbeta CDR3 regions were amplified from genomic DNA by means of the immunoSEQ Assay, a bias-controlled multiplex PCR. The authors processed their data as follows. The number of nucleated cells in each sample was estimated by amplification of reference gene primers within the assay. Sequence reads were collapsed and filtered to measure the absolute abundance of every unique TCRbeta CDR3 rearrangement. For each sample, productive Simpson clonality was calculated as the square root of Simpson's diversity index across productive rearrangements. The clones in this table, taken by TCRdb from immuneACCESS, are in-frame only. Not every clone is retained; where verified, under half of the shortfall comes from an unresolved V gene, and the cause of the rest is unknown. V, J and clone size were drawn from that table, and D and trimming were deduced from the DNA. The sample table contains a few hundred thousand clones; only one count was recorded for around four fifths of them. Jointly, the top ten make up approximately 1.1% of the sample.

The chain is assembled from TRBV29-1 and TRBJ2-5, with no reliable assignment of the D segment. The material sequenced was peripheral blood. The receptor comes from a woman in her fifties or sixties with acute or convalescent COVID-19. This receptor has the CDR3 CSVEQTNIIQETQYF. The DNA sequence is TGCAGCGTTGAACAGACAAATATTATACAAGAGACCCAGTACTTC.